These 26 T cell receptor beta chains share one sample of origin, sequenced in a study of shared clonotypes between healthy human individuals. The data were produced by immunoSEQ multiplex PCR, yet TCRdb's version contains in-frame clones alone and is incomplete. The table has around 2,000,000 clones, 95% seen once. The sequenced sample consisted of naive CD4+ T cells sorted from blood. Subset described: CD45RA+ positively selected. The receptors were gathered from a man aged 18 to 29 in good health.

For the CDR3, the DNA is TGTGCCAGCAGTGCCCCGAACGACTACGAGCAGTACTTC. Protein: CASSAPNDYEQYF. V usage is TRBV25-1 and J usage is TRBJ2-7; D ambiguous. Trimming removed 4 bases at V and 3 bases at J, with 10 bases between. The CDR3 contains 13 residues. Germline V lookup: CDR1 MGHDK, CDR2 SYGVNS.

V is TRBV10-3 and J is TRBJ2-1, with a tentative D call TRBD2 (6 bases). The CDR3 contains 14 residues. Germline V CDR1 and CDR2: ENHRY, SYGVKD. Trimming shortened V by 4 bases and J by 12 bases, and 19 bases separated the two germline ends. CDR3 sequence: CAISVRGTPDTQFF. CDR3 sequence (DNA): TGTGCCATCAGTGTTCGGGGGACCCCTGATACGCAGTTCTTC.

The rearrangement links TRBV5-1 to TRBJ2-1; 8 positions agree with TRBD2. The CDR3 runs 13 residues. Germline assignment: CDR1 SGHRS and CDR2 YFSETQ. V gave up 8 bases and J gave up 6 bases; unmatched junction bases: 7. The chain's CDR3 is CASFLAGGNEQFF. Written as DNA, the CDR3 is TGCGCCAGTTTCTTGGCGGGGGGCAATGAGCAGTTCTTC.

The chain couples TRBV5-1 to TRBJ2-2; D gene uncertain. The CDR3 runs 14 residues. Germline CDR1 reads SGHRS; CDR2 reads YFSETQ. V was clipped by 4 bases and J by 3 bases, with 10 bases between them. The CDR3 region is CASSNRGDTGELFF. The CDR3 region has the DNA TGCGCCAGCAGCAACAGAGGCGACACCGGGGAGCTGTTTTTT.

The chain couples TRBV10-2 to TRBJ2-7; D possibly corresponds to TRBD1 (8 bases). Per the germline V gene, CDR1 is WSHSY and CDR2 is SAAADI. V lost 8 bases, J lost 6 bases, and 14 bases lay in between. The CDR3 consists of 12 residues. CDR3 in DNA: TGCGCCAGCGAGGACAGGGAGGGCGAGCAGTACTTC. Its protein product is CASEDREGEQYF.

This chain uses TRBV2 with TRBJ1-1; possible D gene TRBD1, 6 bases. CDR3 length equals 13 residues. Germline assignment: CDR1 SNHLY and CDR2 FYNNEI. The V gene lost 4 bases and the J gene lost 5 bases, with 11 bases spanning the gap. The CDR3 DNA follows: TGTGCCAGCAGTGGACAGGCCGGTACTGAAGCTTTCTTT. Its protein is CASSGQAGTEAFF.

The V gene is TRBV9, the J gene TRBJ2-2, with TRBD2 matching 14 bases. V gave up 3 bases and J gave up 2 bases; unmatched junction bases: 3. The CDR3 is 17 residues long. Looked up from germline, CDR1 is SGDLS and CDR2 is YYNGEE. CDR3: CASSGGLAGGNTGELFF. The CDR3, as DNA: TGTGCCAGCAGCGGAGGACTAGCGGGAGGAAACACCGGGGAGCTGTTTTTT.

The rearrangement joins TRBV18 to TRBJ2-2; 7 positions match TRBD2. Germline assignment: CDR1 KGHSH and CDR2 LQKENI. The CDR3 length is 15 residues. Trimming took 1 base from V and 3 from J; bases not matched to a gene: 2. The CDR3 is CASSPRGSDTGELFF. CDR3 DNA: TGTGCCAGCTCACCACGCGGGAGCGACACCGGGGAGCTGTTTTTT.

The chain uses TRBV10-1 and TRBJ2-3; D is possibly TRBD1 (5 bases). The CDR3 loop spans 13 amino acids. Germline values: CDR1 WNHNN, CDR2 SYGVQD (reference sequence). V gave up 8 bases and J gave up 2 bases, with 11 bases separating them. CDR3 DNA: TGCGCCAGCCAGGGTTATCTCACAGATACGCAGTATTTT. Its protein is CASQGYLTDTQYF.

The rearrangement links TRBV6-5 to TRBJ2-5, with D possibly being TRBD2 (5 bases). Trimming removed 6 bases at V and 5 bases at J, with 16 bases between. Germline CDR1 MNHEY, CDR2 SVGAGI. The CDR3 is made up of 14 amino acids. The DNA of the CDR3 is TGTGCCAGCAGCCGGGGAATATTCGCGGAGACCCAGTACTTC. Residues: CASSRGIFAETQYF.

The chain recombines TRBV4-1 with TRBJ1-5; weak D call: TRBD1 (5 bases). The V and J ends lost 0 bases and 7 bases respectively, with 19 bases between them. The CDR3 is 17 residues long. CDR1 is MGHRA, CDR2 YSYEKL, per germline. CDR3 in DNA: TGCGCCAGCAGCCAAGATCGAGGCAGGGTGGACGGCCAGCCCCAGCATTTT. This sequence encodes CASSQDRGRVDGQPQHF.

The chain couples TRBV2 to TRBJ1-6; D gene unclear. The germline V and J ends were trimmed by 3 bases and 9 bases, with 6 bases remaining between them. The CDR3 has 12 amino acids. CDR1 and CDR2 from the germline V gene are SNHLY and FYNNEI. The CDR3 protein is CASSEEVSPLHF. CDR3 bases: TGTGCCAGCAGTGAGGAGGTTTCACCCCTCCACTTT.

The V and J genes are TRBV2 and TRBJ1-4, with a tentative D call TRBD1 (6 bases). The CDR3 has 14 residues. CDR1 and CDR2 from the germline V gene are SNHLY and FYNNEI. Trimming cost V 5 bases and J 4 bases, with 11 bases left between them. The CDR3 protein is CASSTDRINEKLFF. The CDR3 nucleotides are TGTGCCAGCAGTACAGACAGGATTAATGAAAAACTGTTTTTT.

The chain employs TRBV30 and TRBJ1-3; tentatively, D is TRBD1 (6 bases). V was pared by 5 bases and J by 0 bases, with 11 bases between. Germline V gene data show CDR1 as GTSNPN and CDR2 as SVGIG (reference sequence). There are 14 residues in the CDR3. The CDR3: CAWEDSLSGNTIYF. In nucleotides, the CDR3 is TGTGCCTGGGAGGACAGCCTCTCTGGAAACACCATATATTTT.

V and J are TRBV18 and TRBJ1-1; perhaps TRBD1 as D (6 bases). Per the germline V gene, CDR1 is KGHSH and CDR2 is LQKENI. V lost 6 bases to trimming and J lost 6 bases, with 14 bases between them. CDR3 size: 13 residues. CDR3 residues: CASSPGGLAEAFF. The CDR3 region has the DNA TGTGCCAGCTCGCCTGGGGGCTTAGCTGAAGCTTTCTTT.

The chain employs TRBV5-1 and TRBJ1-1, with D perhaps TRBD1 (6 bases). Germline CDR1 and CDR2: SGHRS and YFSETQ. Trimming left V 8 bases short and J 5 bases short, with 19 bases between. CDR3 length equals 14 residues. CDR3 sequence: CASTQTGLRTEAFF. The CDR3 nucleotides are TGCGCCAGTACCCAAACAGGGCTCCGAACTGAAGCTTTCTTT. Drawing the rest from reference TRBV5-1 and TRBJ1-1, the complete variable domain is KAGVTQTPRYLIKTRGQQVTLSCSPISGHRSVSWYQQTPGQGLQFLFEYFSETQRNKGNFPGRFSGRQFSNSRSEMNVSTLELGDSALYLCASTQTGLRTEAFFGQGTRLTVV.

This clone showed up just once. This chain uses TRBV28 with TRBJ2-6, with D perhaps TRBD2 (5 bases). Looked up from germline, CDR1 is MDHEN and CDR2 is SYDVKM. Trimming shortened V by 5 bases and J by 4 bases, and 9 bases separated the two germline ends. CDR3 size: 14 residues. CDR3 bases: TGTGCCAGCAGTGGAGGCGGGGGGGCCAACGTCCTGACTTTC. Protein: CASSGGGGANVLTF.

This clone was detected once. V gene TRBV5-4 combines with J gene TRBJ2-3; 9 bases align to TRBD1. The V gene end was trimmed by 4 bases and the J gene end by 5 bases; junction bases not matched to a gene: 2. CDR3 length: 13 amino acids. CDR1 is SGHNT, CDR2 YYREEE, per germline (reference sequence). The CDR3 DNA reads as TGTGCCAGCAGCCGGGACAGGGTAGATACGCAGTATTTT. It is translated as CASSRDRVDTQYF. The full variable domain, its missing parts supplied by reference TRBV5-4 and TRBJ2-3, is ETGVTQSPTHLIKTRGQQVTLRCSSQSGHNTVSWYQQALGQGPQFIFQYYREEENGRGNFPPRFSGLQFPNYSSELNVNALELDDSALYLCASSRDRVDTQYFGPGTRLTVL.

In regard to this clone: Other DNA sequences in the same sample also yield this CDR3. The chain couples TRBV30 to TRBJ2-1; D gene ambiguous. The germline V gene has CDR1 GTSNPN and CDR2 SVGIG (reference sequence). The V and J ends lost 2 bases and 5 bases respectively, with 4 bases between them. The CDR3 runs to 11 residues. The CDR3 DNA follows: TGTGCCTGGAGTTCTGACAATGAGCAGTTCTTC. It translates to CAWSSDNEQFF. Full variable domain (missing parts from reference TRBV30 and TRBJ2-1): SQTIHQWPATLVQPVGSPLSLECTVEGTSNPNLYWYRQAAGRGLQLLFYSVGIGQISSEVPQNLSASRPQDRQFILSSKKLLLSDSGFYLCAWSSDNEQFFGPGTRLTVL.

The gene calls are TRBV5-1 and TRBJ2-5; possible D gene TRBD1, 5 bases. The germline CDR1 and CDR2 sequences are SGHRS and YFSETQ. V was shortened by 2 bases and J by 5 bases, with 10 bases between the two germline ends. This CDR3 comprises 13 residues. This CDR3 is CASSFTGPETQYF. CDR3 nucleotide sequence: TGCGCCAGCAGCTTTACAGGCCCGGAGACCCAGTACTTC.

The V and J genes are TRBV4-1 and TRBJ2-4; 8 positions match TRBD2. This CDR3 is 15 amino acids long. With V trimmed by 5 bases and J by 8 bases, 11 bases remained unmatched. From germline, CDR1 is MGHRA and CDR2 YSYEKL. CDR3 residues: CASSFLGLAADIQYF. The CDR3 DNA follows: TGCGCCAGCAGCTTTCTCGGACTAGCTGCGGACATTCAGTACTTC.

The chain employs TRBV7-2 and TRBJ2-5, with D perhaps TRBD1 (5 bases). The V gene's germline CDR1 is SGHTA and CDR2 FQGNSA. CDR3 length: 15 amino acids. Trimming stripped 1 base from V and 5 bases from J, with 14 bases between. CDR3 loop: CASSLVVGLWETQYF. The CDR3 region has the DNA TGTGCCAGCAGCTTAGTAGTGGGGCTTTGGGAGACCCAGTACTTC. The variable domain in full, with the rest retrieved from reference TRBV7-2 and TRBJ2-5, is GAGVSQSPSNKVTEKGKDVELRCDPISGHTALYWYRQSLGQGLEFLIYFQGNSAPDKSGLPSDRFSAERTGGSVSTLTIQRTQQEDSAVYLCASSLVVGLWETQYFGPGTRLLVL.

CDR3 DNA sequence: TGCGCCAGCAGCGGGGGTGTTGGCCCTTACAATGAGCAGTTCTTC. It encodes CASSGGVGPYNEQFF. The J gene is TRBJ2-1, the V gene TRBV5-1; the D call may be TRBD1 or TRBD2 (5 bases each). CDR3 size: 15 residues. V lost 4 bases, J lost 4 bases, and 15 bases lay in between. Germline CDR1 reads SGHRS; CDR2 reads YFSETQ.

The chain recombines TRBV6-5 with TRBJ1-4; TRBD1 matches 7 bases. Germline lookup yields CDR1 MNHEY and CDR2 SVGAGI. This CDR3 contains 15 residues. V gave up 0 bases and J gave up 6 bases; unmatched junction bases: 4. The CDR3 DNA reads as TGTGCCAGCAGTTACTCGACAGGGTCAGATGAAAAACTGTTTTTT. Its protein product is CASSYSTGSDEKLFF.

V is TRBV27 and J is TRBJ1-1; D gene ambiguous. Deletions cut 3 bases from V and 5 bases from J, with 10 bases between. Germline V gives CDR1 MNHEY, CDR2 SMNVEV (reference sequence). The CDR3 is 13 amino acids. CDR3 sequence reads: CASSFLFGTEAFF. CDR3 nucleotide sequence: TGTGCCAGCAGTTTTTTATTTGGGACTGAAGCTTTCTTT.

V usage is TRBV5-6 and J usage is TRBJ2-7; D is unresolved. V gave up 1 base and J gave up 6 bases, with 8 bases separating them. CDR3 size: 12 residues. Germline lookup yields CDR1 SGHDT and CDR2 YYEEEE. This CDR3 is CASSLPETEQYF. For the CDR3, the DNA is TGTGCCAGCAGCTTGCCAGAAACCGAGCAGTACTTC.